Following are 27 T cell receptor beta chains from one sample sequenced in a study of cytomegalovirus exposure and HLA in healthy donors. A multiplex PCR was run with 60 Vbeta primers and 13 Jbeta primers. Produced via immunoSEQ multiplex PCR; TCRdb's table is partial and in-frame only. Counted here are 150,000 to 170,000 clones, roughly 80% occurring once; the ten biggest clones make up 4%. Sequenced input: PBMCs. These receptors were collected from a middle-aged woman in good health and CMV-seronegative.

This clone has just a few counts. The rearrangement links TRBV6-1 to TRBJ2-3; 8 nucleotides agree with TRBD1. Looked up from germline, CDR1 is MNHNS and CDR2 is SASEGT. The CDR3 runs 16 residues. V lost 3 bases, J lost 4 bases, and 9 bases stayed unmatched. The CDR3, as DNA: TGTGCCAGCAGTGATTTAAGTGCAGGGGGCGCAGATACGCAGTATTTT. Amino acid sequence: CASSDLSAGGADTQYF.

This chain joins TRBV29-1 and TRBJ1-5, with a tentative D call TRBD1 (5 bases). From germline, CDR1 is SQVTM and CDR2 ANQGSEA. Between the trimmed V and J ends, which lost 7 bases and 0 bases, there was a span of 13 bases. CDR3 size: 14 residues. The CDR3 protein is CSAELTDSNQPQHF. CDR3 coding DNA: TGCAGCGCTGAGCTGACAGATAGCAATCAGCCCCAGCATTTT.

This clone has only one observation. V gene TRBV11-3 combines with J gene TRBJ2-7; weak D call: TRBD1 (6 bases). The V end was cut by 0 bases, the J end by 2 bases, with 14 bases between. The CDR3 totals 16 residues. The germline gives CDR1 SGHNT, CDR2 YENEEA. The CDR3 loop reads CASSLDLRQGTYEQYF. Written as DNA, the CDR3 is TGTGCCAGCAGCTTAGATCTGAGGCAGGGGACCTACGAGCAGTACTTC.

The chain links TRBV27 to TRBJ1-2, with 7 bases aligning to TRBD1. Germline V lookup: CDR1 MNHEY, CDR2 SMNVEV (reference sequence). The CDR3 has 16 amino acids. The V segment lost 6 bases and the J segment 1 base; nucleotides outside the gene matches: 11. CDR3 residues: CASRRDSRFSNYGYTF. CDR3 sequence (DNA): TGTGCCAGCAGACGGGACAGTCGATTTAGTAACTATGGCTACACCTTC.

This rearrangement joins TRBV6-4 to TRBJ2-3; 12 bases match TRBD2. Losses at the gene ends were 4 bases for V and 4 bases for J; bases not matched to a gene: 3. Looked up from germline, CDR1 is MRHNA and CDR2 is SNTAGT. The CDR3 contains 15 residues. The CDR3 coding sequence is TGTGCCAGCAGTGCGACTAGCGGGGGAGCAGATACGCAGTATTTT. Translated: CASSATSGGADTQYF.

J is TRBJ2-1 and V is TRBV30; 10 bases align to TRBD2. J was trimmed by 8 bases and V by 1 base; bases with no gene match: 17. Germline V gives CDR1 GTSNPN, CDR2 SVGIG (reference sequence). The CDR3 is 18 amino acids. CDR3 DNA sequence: TGTGCCTGGAGTGGCGGGACTAGCGTAAAATCTGTCCGGGATGAGCAGTTCTTC. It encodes CAWSGGTSVKSVRDEQFF.

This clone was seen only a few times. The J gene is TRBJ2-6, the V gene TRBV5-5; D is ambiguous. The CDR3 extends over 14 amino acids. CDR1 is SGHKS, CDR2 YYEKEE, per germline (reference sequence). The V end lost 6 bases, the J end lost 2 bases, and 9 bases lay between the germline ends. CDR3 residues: CASNAVAGANVLTF. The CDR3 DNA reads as TGTGCCAGCAACGCGGTAGCTGGGGCCAACGTCCTGACTTTC.

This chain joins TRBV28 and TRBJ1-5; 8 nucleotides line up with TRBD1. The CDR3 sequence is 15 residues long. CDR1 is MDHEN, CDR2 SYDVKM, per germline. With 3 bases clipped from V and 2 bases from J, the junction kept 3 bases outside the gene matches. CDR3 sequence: CASSFLTGGNQPQHF. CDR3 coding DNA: TGTGCCAGCAGTTTTCTGACAGGGGGCAATCAGCCCCAGCATTTT. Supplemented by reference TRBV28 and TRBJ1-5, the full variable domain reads DVKVTQSSRYLVKRTGEKVFLECVQDMDHENMFWYRQDPGLGLRLIYFSYDVKMKEKGDIPEGYSVSREKKERFSLILESASTNQTSMYLCASSFLTGGNQPQHFGDGTRLSIL.

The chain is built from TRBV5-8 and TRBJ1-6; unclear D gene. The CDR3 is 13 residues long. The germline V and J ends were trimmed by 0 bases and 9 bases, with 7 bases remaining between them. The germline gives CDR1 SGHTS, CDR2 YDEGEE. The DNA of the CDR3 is TGTGCCAGCAGCTTGGTGGAGCCTTCACCCCTCCACTTT. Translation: CASSLVEPSPLHF.

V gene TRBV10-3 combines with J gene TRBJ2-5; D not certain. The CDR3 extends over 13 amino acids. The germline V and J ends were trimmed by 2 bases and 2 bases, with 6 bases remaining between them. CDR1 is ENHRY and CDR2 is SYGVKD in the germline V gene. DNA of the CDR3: TGTGCCATCAGTGAGGCAGCGCAAGAGACCCAGTACTTC. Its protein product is CAISEAAQETQYF.

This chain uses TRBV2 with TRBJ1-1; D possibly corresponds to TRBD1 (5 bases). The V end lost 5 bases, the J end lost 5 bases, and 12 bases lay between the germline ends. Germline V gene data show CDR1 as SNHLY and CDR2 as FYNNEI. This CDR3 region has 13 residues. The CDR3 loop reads CASSSGPRTEAFF. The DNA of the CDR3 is TGTGCCAGCAGTTCAGGGCCCCGTACTGAAGCTTTCTTT.

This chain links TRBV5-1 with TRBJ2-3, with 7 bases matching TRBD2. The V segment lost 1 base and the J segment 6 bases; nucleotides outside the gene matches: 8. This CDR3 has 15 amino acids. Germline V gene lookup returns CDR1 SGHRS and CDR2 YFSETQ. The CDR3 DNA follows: TGCGCCAGCAGCTTGCGGGGGGTTGCCCGGGATACGCAGTATTTT. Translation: CASSLRGVARDTQYF.

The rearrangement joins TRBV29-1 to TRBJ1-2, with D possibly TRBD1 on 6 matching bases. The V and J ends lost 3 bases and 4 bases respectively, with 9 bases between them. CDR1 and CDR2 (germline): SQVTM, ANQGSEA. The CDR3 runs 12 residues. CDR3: CSVDTGFYGYTF. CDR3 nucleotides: TGCAGCGTTGATACAGGGTTCTATGGCTACACCTTC.

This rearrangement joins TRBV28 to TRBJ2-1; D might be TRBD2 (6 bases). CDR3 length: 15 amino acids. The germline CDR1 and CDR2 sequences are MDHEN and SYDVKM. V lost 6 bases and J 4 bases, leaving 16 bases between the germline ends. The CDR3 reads CASRGGGNLYNEQFF. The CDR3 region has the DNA TGTGCCAGCAGGGGTGGGGGGAATTTGTACAATGAGCAGTTCTTC.

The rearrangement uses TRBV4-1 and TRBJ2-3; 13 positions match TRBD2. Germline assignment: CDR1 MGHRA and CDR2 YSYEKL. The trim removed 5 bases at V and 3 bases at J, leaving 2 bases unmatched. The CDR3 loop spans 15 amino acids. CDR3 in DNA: TGCGCCAGCAGCACGACTAGCGGGAGGACAGATACGCAGTATTTT. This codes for CASSTTSGRTDTQYF.

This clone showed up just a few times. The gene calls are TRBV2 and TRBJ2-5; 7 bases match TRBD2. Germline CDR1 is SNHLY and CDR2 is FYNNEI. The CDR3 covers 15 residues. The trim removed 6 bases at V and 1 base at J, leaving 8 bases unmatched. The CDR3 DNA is TGTGCCAGCAGGCCGGGACTAACCCTCCAAGAGACCCAGTACTTC. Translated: CASRPGLTLQETQYF.

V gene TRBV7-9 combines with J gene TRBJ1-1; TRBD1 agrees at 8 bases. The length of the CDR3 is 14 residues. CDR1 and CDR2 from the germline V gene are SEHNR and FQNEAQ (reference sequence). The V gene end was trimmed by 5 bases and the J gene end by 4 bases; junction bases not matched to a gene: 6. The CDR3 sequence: CASSAQGESTEAFF. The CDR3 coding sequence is TGTGCCAGCAGCGCACAGGGGGAGAGCACTGAAGCTTTCTTT. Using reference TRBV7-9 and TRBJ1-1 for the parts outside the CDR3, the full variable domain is DTGVSQNPRHKITKRGQNVTFRCDPISEHNRLYWYRQTLGQGPEFLTYFQNEAQLEKSRLLSDRFSAERPKGSFSTLEIQRTEQGDSAMYLCASSAQGESTEAFFGQGTRLTVV.

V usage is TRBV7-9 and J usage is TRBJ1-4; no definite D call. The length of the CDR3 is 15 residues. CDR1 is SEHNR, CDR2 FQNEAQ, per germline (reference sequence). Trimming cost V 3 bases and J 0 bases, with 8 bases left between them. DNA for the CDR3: TGTGCCAGCAGCTTTCCGGGTGCAACTAATGAAAAACTGTTTTTT. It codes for CASSFPGATNEKLFF.

The CDR3 here is CASSTRGPYEQYF. The CDR3 DNA is TGTGCCAGCAGCACGCGGGGTCCCTACGAGCAGTACTTC. This chain uses TRBV7-6 with TRBJ2-7; maybe TRBD2 (6 bases). Looked up from germline, CDR1 is SGHVS and CDR2 is FNYEAQ. V was cut by 5 bases and J by 2 bases, with 10 bases left in between. The CDR3 has 13 residues.

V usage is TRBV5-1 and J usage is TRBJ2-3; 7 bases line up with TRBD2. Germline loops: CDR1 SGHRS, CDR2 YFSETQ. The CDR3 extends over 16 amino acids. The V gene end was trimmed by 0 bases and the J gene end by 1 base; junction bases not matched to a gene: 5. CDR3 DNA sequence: TGCGCCAGCAGCTTGGTGTCCCTAGCGGGCACAGATACGCAGTATTTT. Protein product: CASSLVSLAGTDTQYF.

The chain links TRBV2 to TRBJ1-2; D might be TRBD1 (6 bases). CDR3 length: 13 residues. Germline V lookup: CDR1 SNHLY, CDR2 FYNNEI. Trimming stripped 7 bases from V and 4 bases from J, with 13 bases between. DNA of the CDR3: TGTGCCAGCAACCCCGGACAGATCTATGGCTACACCTTC. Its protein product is CASNPGQIYGYTF. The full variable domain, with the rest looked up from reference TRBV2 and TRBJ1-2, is EPEVTQTPSHQVTQMGQEVILRCVPISNHLYFYWYRQILGQKVEFLVSFYNNEISEKSEIFDDQFSVERPDGSNFTLKIRSTKLEDSAMYFCASNPGQIYGYTFGSGTRLTVV.

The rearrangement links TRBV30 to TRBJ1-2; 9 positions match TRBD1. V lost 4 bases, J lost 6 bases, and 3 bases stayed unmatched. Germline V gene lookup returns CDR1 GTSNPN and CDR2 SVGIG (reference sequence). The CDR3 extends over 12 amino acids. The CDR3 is CAWTTGGDGYTF. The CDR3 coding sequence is TGTGCCTGGACAACAGGGGGCGATGGCTACACCTTC.

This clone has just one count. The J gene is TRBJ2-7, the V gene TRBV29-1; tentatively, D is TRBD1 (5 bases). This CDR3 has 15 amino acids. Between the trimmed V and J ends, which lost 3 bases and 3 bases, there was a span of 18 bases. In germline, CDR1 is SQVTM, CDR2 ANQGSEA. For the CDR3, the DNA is TGCAGCGTTGAGACGGCAGGGCAGGGTGGCTACGAGCAGTACGTC. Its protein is CSVETAGQGGYEQYV.

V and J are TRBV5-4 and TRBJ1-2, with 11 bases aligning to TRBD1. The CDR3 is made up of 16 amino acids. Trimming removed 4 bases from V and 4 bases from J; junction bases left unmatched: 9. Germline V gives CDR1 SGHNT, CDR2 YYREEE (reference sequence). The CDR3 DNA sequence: TGTGCCAGCAGCACTTCCAAAGGGACAGGGGGCTATGGCTACACCTTC. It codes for CASSTSKGTGGYGYTF. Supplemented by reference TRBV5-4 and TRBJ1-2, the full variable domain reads ETGVTQSPTHLIKTRGQQVTLRCSSQSGHNTVSWYQQALGQGPQFIFQYYREEENGRGNFPPRFSGLQFPNYSSELNVNALELDDSALYLCASSTSKGTGGYGYTFGSGTRLTVV.

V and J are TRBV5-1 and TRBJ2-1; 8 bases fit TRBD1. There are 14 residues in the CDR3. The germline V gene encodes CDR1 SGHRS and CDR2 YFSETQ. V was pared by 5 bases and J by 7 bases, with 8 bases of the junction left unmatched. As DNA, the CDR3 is TGCGCCAGCAGAGCGACAGGGGCTGATAATGAGCAGTTCTTC. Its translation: CASRATGADNEQFF. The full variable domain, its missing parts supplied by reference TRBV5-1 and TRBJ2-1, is KAGVTQTPRYLIKTRGQQVTLSCSPISGHRSVSWYQQTPGQGLQFLFEYFSETQRNKGNFPGRFSGRQFSNSRSEMNVSTLELGDSALYLCASRATGADNEQFFGPGTRLTVL.

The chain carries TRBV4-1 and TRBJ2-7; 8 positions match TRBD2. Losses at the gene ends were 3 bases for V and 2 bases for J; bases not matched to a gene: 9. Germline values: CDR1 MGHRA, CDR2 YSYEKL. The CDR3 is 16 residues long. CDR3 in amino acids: CASSQLGLAVPYEQYF. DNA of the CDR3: TGCGCCAGCAGCCAGCTAGGACTAGCAGTTCCCTACGAGCAGTACTTC.

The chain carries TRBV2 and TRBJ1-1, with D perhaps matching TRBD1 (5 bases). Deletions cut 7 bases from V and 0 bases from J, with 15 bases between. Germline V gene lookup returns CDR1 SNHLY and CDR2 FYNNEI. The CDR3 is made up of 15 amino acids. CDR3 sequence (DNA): TGTGCCAGCACTTCGGACACGGTGGTGAACACTGAAGCTTTCTTT. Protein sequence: CASTSDTVVNTEAFF.